This TCR beta chain was found in a study of T cell changes during pregnancy in multiple sclerosis (dated by TCRdb to about 2019). At the level of the whole study: The study looked at changes in the T cell repertoire across pregnancy in women with multiple sclerosis.

With respect to this clone: Its binding antigen is unknown. Base-call qualities are not available, and no considerably larger clone is one nucleotide away.

Library creation used the immunoSEQ multiplex PCR assay. Entries here come from immuneACCESS through TCRdb and include only in-frame sequences with V and J called. Some clones fail to appear in such tables; in the studies checked, an unresolved V gene covers under half of the shortfall, and the cause of the remainder is unknown. This sample comprises roughly 75,000 clones, 80% to 95% of them detected only once. The top ten clones comprise around 2% of the sample. The specimen comprised peripheral blood, sampled in the third trimester of pregnancy. This TCR came from a female donor in good health, enrolled as a control in a pregnancy study.

The base sequence is TGTGCCACCAGCGGCGTTTTAGCGGGGGGGCCTCGATACGAGCAGTACTTC. This sequence encodes CATSGVLAGGPRYEQYF. Recombination linked TRBV15 to TRBJ2-7; 11 bases in the middle match TRBD2. The germline V and J ends show losses of 5 bases and 4 bases respectively, and no gene match explains 13 bases of the junction. The CDR3, cysteine through phenylalanine, is 17 amino acids long. The kept DNA is CDR3 alone, 51 bases in frame from the first base. CDR1 and CDR2, per the germline V gene (reference sequence), are LNHNV and YYDKDF.